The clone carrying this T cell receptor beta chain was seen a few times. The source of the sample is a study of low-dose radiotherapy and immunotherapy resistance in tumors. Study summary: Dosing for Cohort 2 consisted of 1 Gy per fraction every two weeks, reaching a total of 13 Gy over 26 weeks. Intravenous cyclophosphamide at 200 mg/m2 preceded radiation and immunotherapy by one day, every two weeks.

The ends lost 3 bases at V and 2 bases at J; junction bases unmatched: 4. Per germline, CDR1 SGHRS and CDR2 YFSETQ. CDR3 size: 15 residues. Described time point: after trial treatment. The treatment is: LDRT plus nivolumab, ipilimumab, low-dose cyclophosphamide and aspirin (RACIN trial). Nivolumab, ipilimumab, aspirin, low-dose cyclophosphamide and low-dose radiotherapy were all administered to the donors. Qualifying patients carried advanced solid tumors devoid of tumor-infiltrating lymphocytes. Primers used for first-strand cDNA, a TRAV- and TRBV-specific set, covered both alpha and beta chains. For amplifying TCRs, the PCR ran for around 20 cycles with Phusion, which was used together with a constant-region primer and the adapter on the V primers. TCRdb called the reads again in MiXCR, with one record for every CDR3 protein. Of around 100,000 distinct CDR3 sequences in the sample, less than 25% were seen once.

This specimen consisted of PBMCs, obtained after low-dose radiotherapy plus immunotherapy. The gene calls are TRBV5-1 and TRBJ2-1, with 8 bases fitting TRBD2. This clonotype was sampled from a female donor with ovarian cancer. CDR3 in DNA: TGCGCCAGCAGCTCTACTAGCGGACCCTACAATGAGCAGTTCTTC. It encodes CASSSTSGPYNEQFF.